The clone carrying this T cell receptor beta chain was observed once. Its antigen is unidentified. This sample was included in a study of cytomegalovirus exposure and HLA in healthy donors. General study points: Owing to their indistinguishability, certain V segments, notably TRBV6-2 and TRBV6-3, were excluded.

V lost 6 bases and J 6 bases, leaving 10 bases between the germline ends. The CDR3 sequence is 12 residues long. Germline V gene sequence: CDR1 LNHDA, CDR2 SQIVND (reference sequence). Healthy bone marrow donors made up the donor group. Primers included in the PCR were 60 Vbeta and 13 Jbeta primers. Profiled with immunoSEQ multiplex PCR; TCRdb holds only in-frame clones, not every one. This sample has 200,000 or so clones, with 75% to 80% found just once. The clonotype comes from a woman aged 25 to 39 in good health and CMV-seropositive. The specimen was PBMCs. The chain uses TRBV19 and TRBJ2-3; D is possibly TRBD1 (6 bases). CDR3 amino acids: CASRPTGDTQYF. As DNA, the CDR3 is TGTGCCAGTAGGCCCACAGGGGATACGCAGTATTTT.